The 5 T cell receptor beta chains below were found in one sample sequenced in a study of CD8+ T cells in alopecia areata (dated by TCRdb to the late 2010s). Read against the paper, the sample's time point label means: around 22 weeks on oral tofacitinib. The treatment or condition label on this specimen signifies: oral pan-JAK inhibitor, 5-10 mg twice daily. Receptor libraries were prepared by the immunoSEQ multiplex PCR assay. RNA was extracted from all samples and reverse transcribed into cDNA, which served as template for TCR sequencing. Drawn from immuneACCESS, this table holds only the in-frame rearrangements with V and J called that TCRdb kept. Clones are partly lost; checked studies trace under half to an unresolved V gene and leave the rest unexplained. The sample includes about 92,000 clones, with roughly 47% observed a single time. The biggest ten clones account for roughly 18% of the sample.

The sample consisted of CD8+ T cells sorted from blood, taken at week 24, from a patient treated with tofacitinib. The receptors stem from a human donor with alopecia areata.

The gene calls are TRBV9 and TRBJ2-2, with a possible D match to TRBD2 (5 bases). The V end lost 1 base, the J end lost 2 bases, and 6 bases lay between the germline ends. The CDR3 has 14 amino acids. Germline V gene lookup returns CDR1 SGDLS and CDR2 YYNGEE. The CDR3 DNA sequence: TGTGCCAGCAGCGTAACGGGAAACACCGGGGAGCTGTTTTTT. It translates to CASSVTGNTGELFF.

This clone was seen a few times. CDR3 protein: CASSLGEGTYNEQFF. The CDR3 DNA is TGTGCCAGCAGCTTAGGGGAGGGGACCTACAATGAGCAGTTCTTC. This chain uses TRBV7-8 with TRBJ2-1; 7 nucleotides match TRBD2. CDR1 SGHVS and CDR2 FQNEAQ come from the germline V gene. V lost 1 base and J lost 2; bases outside the gene matches: 2. CDR3 length: 15 amino acids.

In its sample, this clone was seen a few times. The V gene is TRBV4-1, the J gene TRBJ2-7, with 9 bases matching TRBD1. With 1 base clipped from V and 4 bases from J, the junction kept 5 bases outside the gene matches. This CDR3 is 15 amino acids long. Germline V gene data show CDR1 as MGHRA and CDR2 as YSYEKL. This chain's CDR3 is CASSQGTGGRYEQYF. Written as DNA, the CDR3 is TGCGCCAGCAGCCAAGGTACAGGGGGCCGGTACGAGCAGTACTTC.

This clone was detected only once. The V gene is TRBV4-1, the J gene TRBJ2-1, with D maybe TRBD1 (5 bases). CDR1 MGHRA and CDR2 YSYEKL come from the germline V gene. The CDR3 is 16 amino acids. V gave up 3 bases and J gave up 5 bases, with 17 bases separating them. The CDR3 region has the DNA TGCGCCAGCAGCCATCCTCCTGACAGCGCCGACAATGAGCAGTTCTTC. The encoded protein is CASSHPPDSADNEQFF.

V gene TRBV4-1 combines with J gene TRBJ2-7; 9 bases are shared with TRBD1. V was clipped by 4 bases and J by 6 bases; unmatched bases: 10. Germline values: CDR1 MGHRA, CDR2 YSYEKL. This CDR3 comprises 15 residues. The CDR3 bases are TGCGCCAGCAGCCCCCGGGACAGGGACTACAGCGAGCAGTACTTC. Translating gives CASSPRDRDYSEQYF.